Described below is a single T cell receptor (beta chain) sequence and its context. Its matching antigen is unknown. This sample was taken from a study of T cells after yellow fever vaccination. Study-wide results and limits: When the response was secondary, it was weaker but reached its peak faster, day 5 versus 15. A small share of clonotypes appeared in both CD4 and CD8 compartments.

CDR1 and CDR2 from the germline V gene are KGHSY and FQNENV. The CDR3 spans 13 residues. V was trimmed by 4 bases and J by 3 bases, leaving 9 bases between them. Synthesis of TCR cDNA relied on 5'RACE template switching, which attached a universal primer site and UMIs. TCRdb called the 5' RACE reads again in MiXCR, with one record for every CDR3 protein. In the table there are roughly 190,000 distinct CDR3 sequences, 11% of which are singletons. The clonotype was recovered from a young man who received the YFV17D yellow fever vaccine. The chain employs TRBV16 and TRBJ1-2; D not certain. Specimen: CD8+ T cells sorted from PBMCs, collected 15 days after the yellow fever booster vaccination. CDR3 protein: CASSLRNYYGYTF. For the CDR3, the DNA is TGTGCCAGCAGCCTGAGGAACTACTATGGCTACACCTTC.